This T cell receptor (beta chain) stems from a study of blood T cell repertoires in COVID-19. Study-level information: The cDNA or gDNA used as material had been derived from T cells, B-cell-depleted T cells, or PBMCs.

This clone was recorded only once. TCRdb keeps only in-frame clones here, not all; method: immunoSEQ multiplex PCR. The sample lists about 97,000 clones, approximately 87% occurring once. The germline V gene has CDR1 LNHDA and CDR2 SQIVND (reference sequence). CDR3 length equals 15 residues. J lost 4 bases, V lost 9 bases, and 7 bases had no gene match. The sequence was collected from a human donor in a cohort sampled during active COVID-19. The sample comprised peripheral blood. The rearrangement joins TRBV19 to TRBJ2-5, with TRBD2 matching 14 bases. DNA for the CDR3: TGTGCCAGCAAGACTAGCGGGGGGGCAGGAGAGACCCAGTACTTC. Protein sequence: CASKTSGGAGETQYF.